This T cell receptor beta chain was profiled in a study of T-cell memory formation after mild COVID-19. About the research overall: Most TCR clusters belonged to a single donor.

Study conclusions and caveats: There were some responding clones in pre-infection memory, which suggested that cross-reactive memory had joined. Day 15 to 85 contractors were CD4/CD8 balanced; later expanders leaned CD4+.

V was pared by 2 bases and J by 0 bases, with 13 bases between. CDR1 SEHNR and CDR2 FQNEAQ come from the germline V gene (reference sequence). This CDR3 has 17 amino acids. As to this clonotype: Antigen specificity is unknown.

TCRdb reprocessed the 5' RACE reads via MiXCR and lists one record per CDR3 protein. This table holds 280,000 or so distinct CDR3 sequences, roughly 18% found once. The TCR originated in a man between 18 and 35 years old who had mild COVID-19 (a few samples of this study predate the infection). Cell type and time point are not known. The sequenced material came from PBMCs or a T cell subset sorted from them (not recorded which). The chain is built from TRBV7-9 and TRBJ2-2; weak D call: TRBD2 (5 bases). The CDR3, as DNA: TGTGCCAGCAGCTTACGGACGACTACCGCGAACACCGGGGAGCTGTTTTTT. Protein sequence: CASSLRTTTANTGELFF.